This TCR beta chain was identified during a study of CD8 T cells in ankylosing spondylitis. TCRdb reprocessed the 5' RACE reads via MiXCR and lists one record per CDR3 protein. The sample consists of around 35,000 distinct CDR3 sequences, 13% of them appearing once. This clonotype came up a few times. Trimming removed 5 bases at V and 3 bases at J, with 11 bases between. Germline V gives CDR1 SGHTA, CDR2 FQGNSA. The CDR3 spans 14 residues. This chain uses TRBV7-2 with TRBJ2-1, with D possibly TRBD2 on 5 matching bases. This clonotype originated in a male donor with ankylosing spondylitis. The sequenced material came from synovial fluid, either unsorted or a sorted T cell fraction (not recorded which). The CDR3 sequence: CASSPPRDYNEQFF. DNA of the CDR3: TGTGCCAGCAGCCCCCCCCGGGACTACAATGAGCAGTTCTTC.